This note documents a single T cell receptor beta chain sequence. The sample comes from a study of blood T cell repertoires in COVID-19. Data came from immunoSEQ multiplex PCR; TCRdb stores just in-frame clones and leaves some out. Of roughly 53,000 clones in the sample, about 89% were seen once. The TCR comes from a woman older than 75 with COVID-19, enrolled during active disease. The sequenced sample consisted of peripheral blood.

The DNA for the CDR3 is TGTGCCAGTTCCCGGACAGGGGAGAAATCACCCCTCCACTTT. It yields the protein CASSRTGEKSPLHF. The chain employs TRBV19 and TRBJ1-6; 9 bases match TRBD1. The V and J ends lost 8 bases and 10 bases, in that order; junction bases with no gene match: 9. Germline CDR1 is LNHDA and CDR2 is SQIVND (reference sequence). The CDR3 consists of 14 residues. Variable domain in full (rest from reference TRBV19 and TRBJ1-6): DGGITQSPKYLFRKEGQNVTLSCEQNLNHDAMYWYRQDPGQGLRLIYYSQIVNDFQKGDIAEGYSVSREKKESFPLTVTSAQKNPTAFYLCASSRTGEKSPLHFGNGTRLTVT.